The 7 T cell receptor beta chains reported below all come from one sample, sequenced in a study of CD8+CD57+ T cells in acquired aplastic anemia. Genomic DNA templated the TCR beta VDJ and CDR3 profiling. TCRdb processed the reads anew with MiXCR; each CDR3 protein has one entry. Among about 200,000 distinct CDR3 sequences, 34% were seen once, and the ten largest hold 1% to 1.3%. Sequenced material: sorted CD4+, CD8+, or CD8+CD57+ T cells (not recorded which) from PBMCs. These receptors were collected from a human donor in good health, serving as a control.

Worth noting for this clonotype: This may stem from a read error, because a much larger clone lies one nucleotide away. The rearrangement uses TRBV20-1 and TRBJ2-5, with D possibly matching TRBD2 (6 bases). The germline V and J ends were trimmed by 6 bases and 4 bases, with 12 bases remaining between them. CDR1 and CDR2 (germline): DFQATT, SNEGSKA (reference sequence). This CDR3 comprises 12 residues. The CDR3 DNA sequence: TGCAGTGCCAGACTAGTGGGAGAGACCCAGTACTTC. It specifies CSARLVGETQYF.

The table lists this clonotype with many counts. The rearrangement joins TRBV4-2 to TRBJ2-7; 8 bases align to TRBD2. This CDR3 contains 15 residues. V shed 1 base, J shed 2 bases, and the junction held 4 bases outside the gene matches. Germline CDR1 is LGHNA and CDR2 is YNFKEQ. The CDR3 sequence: CASSQGLAITYEQYF. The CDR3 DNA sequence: TGTGCCAGCAGCCAAGGACTAGCGATCACCTACGAGCAGTACTTC.

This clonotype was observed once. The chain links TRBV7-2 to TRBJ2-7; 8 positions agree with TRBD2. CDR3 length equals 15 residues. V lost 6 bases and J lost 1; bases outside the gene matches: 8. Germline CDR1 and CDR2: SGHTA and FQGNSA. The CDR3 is CASSEAAGGSYEQYF. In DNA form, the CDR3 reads TGTGCCAGCAGTGAAGCTGCGGGGGGTTCCTACGAGCAGTACTTC.

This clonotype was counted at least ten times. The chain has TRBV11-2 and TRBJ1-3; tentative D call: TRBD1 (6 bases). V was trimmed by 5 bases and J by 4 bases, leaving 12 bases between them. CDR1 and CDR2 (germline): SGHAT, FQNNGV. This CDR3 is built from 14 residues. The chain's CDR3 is CASSRTGQGNTIYF. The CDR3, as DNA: TGTGCCAGCAGCCGTACAGGGCAGGGAAACACCATATATTTT.

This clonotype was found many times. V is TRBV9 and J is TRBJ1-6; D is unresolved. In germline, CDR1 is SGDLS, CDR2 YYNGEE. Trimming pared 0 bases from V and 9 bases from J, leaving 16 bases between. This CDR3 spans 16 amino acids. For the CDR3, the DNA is TGTGCCAGCAGCGTAGCGGCCTCCGTATTGGGTTCACCCCTCCACTTT. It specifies CASSVAASVLGSPLHF.

For the CDR3, the DNA is TGTGCCAGCAGCGTAGCCAGCGGGGGGGCTAGGTACAATGAGCAGTTCTTC. Translating gives CASSVASGGARYNEQFF. The V gene is TRBV9, the J gene TRBJ2-1; TRBD2 matches at 10 bases. Per germline, CDR1 SGDLS and CDR2 YYNGEE. The CDR3 sequence is 17 residues long. V was clipped by 0 bases and J by 4 bases; unmatched bases: 7.

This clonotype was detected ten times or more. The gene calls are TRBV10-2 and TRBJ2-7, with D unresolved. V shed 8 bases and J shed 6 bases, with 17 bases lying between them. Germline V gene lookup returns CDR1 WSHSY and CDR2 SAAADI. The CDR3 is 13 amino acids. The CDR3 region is CASGVGRGGEQYF. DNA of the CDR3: TGCGCCAGCGGTGTCGGTCGTGGCGGCGAGCAGTACTTC.